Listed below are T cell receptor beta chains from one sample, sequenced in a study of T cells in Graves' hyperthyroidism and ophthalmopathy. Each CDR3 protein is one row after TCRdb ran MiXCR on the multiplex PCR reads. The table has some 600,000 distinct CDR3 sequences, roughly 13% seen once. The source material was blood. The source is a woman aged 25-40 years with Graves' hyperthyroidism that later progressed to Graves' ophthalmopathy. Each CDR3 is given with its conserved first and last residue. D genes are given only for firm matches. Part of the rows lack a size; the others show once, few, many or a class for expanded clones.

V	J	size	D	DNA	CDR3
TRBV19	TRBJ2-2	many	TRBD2	TGTGCCAGTAGTCTATTCTTACTAGCGGGAGGCCGTGAAGGGGAGCTGTTTTTT	CASSLFLLAGGREGELFF
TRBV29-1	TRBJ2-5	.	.	TGCAGCGTTGCGACAGTCGGTCAAGAGACCCAGTACTTC	CSVATVGQETQYF
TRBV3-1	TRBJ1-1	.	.	TGTGCCAGCAGCCATTGGACGACACAGAACACTGAAGCTTTCTTT	CASSHWTTQNTEAFF
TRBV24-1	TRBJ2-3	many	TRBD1	TGTGCCACCAGTGACCGCCGACAGGGGAGCACAGATACGCAGTATTTT	CATSDRRQGSTDTQYF
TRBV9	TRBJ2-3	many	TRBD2	TGTGCCAGCAGCGTAGCTTCCCTAGCGGGAGGGCCAGATACGCAGTATTTT	CASSVASLAGGPDTQYF
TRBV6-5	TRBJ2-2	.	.	TGTGCCAGCAGTTACGGGCAGGGACAGAACACCGGGGAGCTGTTTTTT	CASSYGQGQNTGELFF
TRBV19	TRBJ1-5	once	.	TGTGCCAGTCAGGACCGGGGGGCTTATCAGCCCCAGCATTTT	CASQDRGAYQPQHF
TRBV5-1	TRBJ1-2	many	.	TGCGCCAGCAGCTTGGGTTCCGGGGCGCGGGACTATGGCTACACCTTC	CASSLGSGARDYGYTF
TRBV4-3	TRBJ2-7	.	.	TGCGCCAGCAGCCAGGACCTGCGAGACGAGCAGTACTTC	CASSQDLRDEQYF
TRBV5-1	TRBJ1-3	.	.	TGCGCCAGCAGCTTGAATCCCACACTGGTATCTGGAAACACCATATATTTT	CASSLNPTLVSGNTIYF
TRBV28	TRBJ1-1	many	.	TGTGCCGCCCGACAGAACACTGAAGCTTTCTTT	CAARQNTEAFF
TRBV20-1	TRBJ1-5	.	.	TGCAGTGCCGCCGGACCATCAGCCCAGCATTTT	CSAAGPSAQHF
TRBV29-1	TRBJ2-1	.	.	TGCAGCGTTGAAAAGGACCCGAATGAGCAGTTCTTC	CSVEKDPNEQFF